This TCR beta chain was sequenced in a study of beta chain features in type 1 diabetes. Findings of the study overall: Shorter templates might be favored by PCR, equally in patients and controls. Moderate but significant shortening of TCRB CDR3s was recorded in all four CD4+ subsets from Type 1 diabetes patients.

Unmatched junction bases numbered 10, after V lost 8 bases and J lost 7 bases. The CDR3 consists of 15 residues. Germline loops: CDR1 LNHDA, CDR2 SQIVND (reference sequence). Concerning this clone: Its antigen is currently unknown.

Reverse transcription of all isolated RNA meant that expressed TCRB transcripts were sequenced. TCRdb keeps only in-frame clones here, not all; method: immunoSEQ multiplex PCR. The sample shows about 150,000 clones, approximately 7.9% of them seen only once. This TCR derives from a man between 18 and 29 years old with type 1 diabetes. Sequenced sample: central memory CD4+ T cells from blood. The rearrangement uses TRBV19 and TRBJ2-1; TRBD2 aligns across 11 bases. The CDR3 loop is CASLRVAGGQNEQFF. Here the CDR3 DNA reads TGTGCCAGTTTACGCGTAGCGGGGGGGCAGAATGAGCAGTTCTTC.